The 26 T cell receptor beta chains given below trace back to one sample, sequenced in a study of blood T cell repertoires in COVID-19 (dated by TCRdb to the early 2020s). The protocol used for the library was the immunoSEQ multiplex PCR assay. The table was pulled from immuneACCESS by TCRdb, which kept in-frame rearrangements only. Such tables lose some clones; where checked, under half of the loss comes from unresolved V genes, and the rest has no known cause. This sample comprises about 24,000 clones, 89% of them detected only once. The ten largest clonotypes hold around 28% of the sample. The sequencing input was peripheral blood. These receptors were taken from a woman between 65 and 79 years old with active COVID-19.

This chain connects TRBV19 to TRBJ1-4; TRBD1 matches 8 bases. Germline V gives CDR1 LNHDA, CDR2 SQIVND (reference sequence). This CDR3 spans 14 amino acids. V shed 5 bases, J shed 6 bases, and the junction held 5 bases outside the gene matches. CDR3 sequence: CASSRRGHYEKLFF. CDR3 bases: TGTGCCAGTAGTCGCAGGGGGCATTATGAAAAACTGTTTTTT.

The chain uses TRBV6-1 and TRBJ2-7, with 9 bases lining up with TRBD2. This CDR3 contains 16 residues. The germline V gene encodes CDR1 MNHNS and CDR2 SASEGT. V dropped 2 bases and J dropped 7; count of bases not matched to a gene: 12. The CDR3 loop is CASSEFSRGGLREQYF. For the CDR3, the DNA is TGTGCCAGCAGTGAATTTTCGCGGGGGGGCCTAAGGGAGCAGTACTTC.

The V and J genes are TRBV11-1 and TRBJ1-2; a weak D match, TRBD1 (5 bases). V gave up 5 bases and J gave up 2 bases, with 15 bases separating them. CDR1 SGHAT and CDR2 FQDESV come from the germline V gene (reference sequence). The CDR3 runs to 15 residues. CDR3 sequence (DNA): TGTGCCAGCAGCGGCCATTCAGGGATAAACTATGGCTACACCTTC. Its protein product is CASSGHSGINYGYTF. The complete variable domain, with remaining parts taken from reference TRBV11-1 and TRBJ1-2, reads EAEVAQSPRYKITEKSQAVAFWCDPISGHATLYWYRQILGQGPELLVQFQDESVVDDSQLPKDRFSAERLKGVDSTLKIQPAELGDSAMYLCASSGHSGINYGYTFGSGTRLTVV.

This chain connects TRBV7-2 to TRBJ2-2, with D possibly being TRBD2 (5 bases). This CDR3 contains 15 residues. The V gene lost 1 base and the J gene lost 3 bases, with 9 bases spanning the gap. Germline values: CDR1 SGHTA, CDR2 FQGNSA. CDR3 amino acids: CASSLGPSYTGELFF. The CDR3 nucleotides are TGTGCCAGCAGCTTAGGTCCTAGCTACACCGGGGAGCTGTTTTTT.

The chain couples TRBV9 to TRBJ1-6; no reliable D call. The CDR3 contains 17 residues. Germline assignment: CDR1 SGDLS and CDR2 YYNGEE. V was pared by 0 bases and J by 0 bases, with 10 bases between. The CDR3 DNA follows: TGTGCCAGCAGCGTAGATAGCAGTACCTCCTATAATTCACCCCTCCACTTT. Its translation is CASSVDSSTSYNSPLHF. The whole variable domain, filled in from reference TRBV9 and TRBJ1-6, reads DSGVTQTPKHLITATGQRVTLRCSPRSGDLSVYWYQQSLDQGLQFLIQYYNGEERAKGNILERFSAQQFPDLHSELNLSSLELGDSALYFCASSVDSSTSYNSPLHFGNGTRLTVT.

V gene TRBV6-6 combines with J gene TRBJ2-3; unclear D gene. CDR1 and CDR2 from the germline V gene are MNHNY and SVGAGI (reference sequence). The CDR3 contains 14 residues. V was clipped by 6 bases and J by 1 base, with 11 bases between them. The CDR3 region is CASSTARGTDTQYF. The DNA for the CDR3 is TGTGCCAGCAGCACCGCGAGAGGCACAGATACGCAGTATTTT.

Regarding this clone: The same CDR3 arises from other DNA sequences in this sample as well. The chain combines TRBV9 with TRBJ2-7, with D perhaps matching TRBD2 (5 bases). The germline V gene has CDR1 SGDLS and CDR2 YYNGEE. The CDR3 covers 14 residues. Trimming shortened V by 0 bases and J by 3 bases, and 10 bases separated the two germline ends. The CDR3 coding sequence is TGTGCCAGCAGCGTAGCGGGCCGGGACTACGAGCAGTACTTC. Protein product: CASSVAGRDYEQYF.

The rearrangement uses TRBV14 and TRBJ1-1, with D possibly TRBD1 on 5 matching bases. This CDR3 region has 14 residues. In germline, CDR1 is SGHDN, CDR2 FVKESK. Trimming removed 0 bases at V and 4 bases at J, with 9 bases between. The chain's CDR3 is CASSQDGGVTEAFF. The DNA for the CDR3 is TGTGCCAGCAGCCAAGACGGAGGGGTCACTGAAGCTTTCTTT.

By share of the sample, this clone is medium-sized. The chain has TRBV29-1 and TRBJ2-7; the D is unclear. V lost 5 bases and J lost 5, with 13 bases in between. Looked up from germline, CDR1 is SQVTM and CDR2 is ANQGSEA. The CDR3 has 12 amino acids. The CDR3, as DNA: TGCAGCGTTCCCGGGTCCACCAACGAGCAGTACTTC. Encoded protein: CSVPGSTNEQYF.

The chain joins TRBV27 to TRBJ2-1; 7 bases map to TRBD1. Germline V CDR1 and CDR2: MNHEY, SMNVEV (reference sequence). The CDR3 has 11 amino acids. V lost 11 bases to trimming and J lost 4 bases; unmatched junction nucleotides: 2. The CDR3 DNA reads as TGTGCCGTGGGACAGTACAATGAGCAGTTCTTC. This translates into CAVGQYNEQFF.

The chain is built from TRBV6-5 and TRBJ1-4; the D gene is possibly TRBD1 (6 bases). Per germline, CDR1 MNHEY and CDR2 SVGAGI. V was shortened by 0 bases and J by 7 bases, with 15 bases between the two germline ends. This CDR3 comprises 16 residues. The CDR3 is CASSYSMDRKVEKLFF. The CDR3 coding sequence is TGTGCCAGCAGTTACTCGATGGACAGAAAGGTTGAAAAACTGTTTTTT.

The chain is built from TRBV20-1 and TRBJ2-1, with 7 bases fitting TRBD1. V shed 3 bases, J shed 8 bases, and the junction held 19 bases outside the gene matches. Looked up from germline, CDR1 is DFQATT and CDR2 is SNEGSKA (reference sequence). The CDR3 runs to 17 residues. This chain's CDR3 is CSASGPRRTGLGDEQFF. The CDR3 coding sequence is TGCAGTGCTAGTGGTCCTAGAAGGACAGGTCTAGGAGATGAGCAGTTCTTC.

V and J are TRBV5-1 and TRBJ2-1; TRBD1 matches at 10 bases. V was pared by 2 bases and J by 8 bases, with 4 bases of the junction left unmatched. The germline gives CDR1 SGHRS, CDR2 YFSETQ. The CDR3 runs to 14 residues. CDR3 in DNA: TGCGCCAGCAGCTTCCGACAGGGGGCGGATGAGCAGTTCTTC. The encoded protein is CASSFRQGADEQFF.

This clone was counted a single time. This sequence joins TRBV11-2 and TRBJ2-1; 8 nucleotides agree with TRBD2. Trimming removed 3 bases from V and 7 bases from J; junction bases left unmatched: 8. CDR3 length equals 15 residues. From germline, CDR1 is SGHAT and CDR2 FQNNGV. The CDR3 DNA reads TGTGCCAGCAGCTTGGAGGGACTAGAGGAAAATGAGCAGTTCTTC. Translating gives CASSLEGLEENEQFF.

The chain is built from TRBV12-1 and TRBJ2-6; TRBD2 was called by the table and not checked on the DNA. TRBV12-1 corresponds to a pseudogene. CDR3 length equals 17 residues. The CDR3 here is CASSVLAGGPGANVLTF. Written as DNA, the CDR3 is TGTGCCAGCAGCGTACTAGCGGGGGGGCCTGGGGCCAACGTCCTGACTTTC.

The chain links TRBV2 to TRBJ2-5, with D perhaps TRBD2 (6 bases). CDR3 length: 15 amino acids. The V and J ends lost 3 bases and 4 bases respectively, with 15 bases between them. From germline, CDR1 is SNHLY and CDR2 FYNNEI. For the CDR3, the DNA is TGTGCCAGCAGTGACGGACCGGGGGAAACAGAGACCCAGTACTTC. This gives the protein CASSDGPGETETQYF.

The chain has TRBV18 and TRBJ1-3; weak D call: TRBD1 (5 bases). V dropped 6 bases and J dropped 2 bases, with 11 bases sitting between them. The CDR3 covers 14 residues. Germline-derived CDR1 and CDR2 are KGHSH and LQKENI. This CDR3 is CASSGGSTGNTIYF. The CDR3 nucleotides are TGTGCCAGCTCCGGGGGGAGTACTGGAAACACCATATATTTT.

The chain couples TRBV7-9 to TRBJ2-1; D might be TRBD1 (6 bases). Trimming removed 5 bases from V and 0 bases from J, with 14 bases in between. The CDR3 is made up of 16 amino acids. The germline V gene encodes CDR1 SEHNR and CDR2 FQNEAQ (reference sequence). The CDR3 reads CASSRQALNSYNEQFF. Here the CDR3 DNA reads TGTGCCAGCAGCAGACAGGCCTTGAACTCCTACAATGAGCAGTTCTTC.

The rearrangement joins TRBV6-5 to TRBJ1-2; D is unresolved. Germline V gene data show CDR1 as MNHEY and CDR2 as SVGAGI. This CDR3 is built from 15 residues. V was shortened by 2 bases and J by 4 bases, with 14 bases between the two germline ends. Here the CDR3 DNA reads TGTGCCAGCAGTTACCCCCAGGATTCGAGCTATGGCTACACCTTC. Translating gives CASSYPQDSSYGYTF.

J is TRBJ2-1 and V is TRBV7-3, with 14 bases identical to TRBD2. The CDR3 consists of 19 residues. J gave up 1 base and V 5 bases, and 10 bases lay outside the gene matches. The germline V gene has CDR1 SGHTA and CDR2 FQGTGA. The CDR3 protein is CASSQTGTSGSRSYNEQFF. The CDR3 DNA is TGTGCCAGCAGCCAGACCGGGACTAGCGGGAGTAGGTCCTACAATGAGCAGTTCTTC. Looking up the rest from reference TRBV7-3 and TRBJ2-1 gives the full variable domain: GAGVSQTPSNKVTEKGKYVELRCDPISGHTALYWYRQSLGQGPEFLIYFQGTGAADDSGLPNDRFFAVRPEGSVSTLKIQRTERGDSAVYLCASSQTGTSGSRSYNEQFFGPGTRLTVL.

V gene TRBV5-5 combines with J gene TRBJ2-1; possibly TRBD1 for D (7 bases). The CDR3 runs 16 residues. V lost 4 bases and J 7 bases, leaving 21 bases between the germline ends. Per the germline V gene, CDR1 is SGHKS and CDR2 is YYEKEE (reference sequence). The CDR3 spells CASSGGLTGLDNEQFF. CDR3 DNA: TGTGCCAGCAGCGGGGGGTTGACAGGGCTTGATAATGAGCAGTTCTTC. The variable domain in full, with the rest retrieved from reference TRBV5-5 and TRBJ2-1, is DAGVTQSPTHLIKTRGQQVTLRCSPISGHKSVSWYQQVLGQGPQFIFQYYEKEERGRGNFPDRFSARQFPNYSSELNVNALLLGDSALYLCASSGGLTGLDNEQFFGPGTRLTVL.

The chain couples TRBV4-3 to TRBJ2-7; weak D call: TRBD2 (7 bases). V shed 1 base and J shed 3 bases, with 13 bases lying between them. The germline V gene has CDR1 LGHNA and CDR2 YSLEER. The CDR3 totals 15 residues. In DNA, the CDR3 is TGCGCCAGCAGCCAAGCGGGGGGCGCTTTCTACGAGCAGTACTTC. This codes for CASSQAGGAFYEQYF.

This clone came up a few times. The chain employs TRBV11-2 and TRBJ1-2, with D possibly TRBD1 on 6 matching bases. This CDR3 region has 15 residues. Trimming left V 5 bases short and J 3 bases short, with 16 bases between. The germline gives CDR1 SGHAT, CDR2 FQNNGV. CDR3: CASSTTGREDYGYTF. In DNA, the CDR3 is TGTGCCAGCAGCACAACAGGGAGGGAGGACTATGGCTACACCTTC.

This chain connects TRBV11-2 to TRBJ2-3; tentatively, D is TRBD2 (5 bases). CDR3 length: 16 amino acids. Per germline, CDR1 SGHAT and CDR2 FQNNGV. The germline V and J ends were trimmed by 3 bases and 4 bases, with 17 bases remaining between them. CDR3 in amino acids: CASSFYRAPGADTQYF. CDR3 nucleotide sequence: TGTGCCAGCAGCTTCTACCGGGCCCCCGGGGCAGATACGCAGTATTTT.

The chain combines TRBV15 with TRBJ1-3; perhaps TRBD1 as D (5 bases). Trimming shortened V by 6 bases and J by 1 base, and 13 bases separated the two germline ends. The CDR3 covers 15 residues. Germline CDR1 reads LNHNV; CDR2 reads YYDKDF (reference sequence). The CDR3 reads CATSIGTESGNTIYF. CDR3 DNA: TGTGCCACCAGTATTGGGACTGAGTCTGGAAACACCATATATTTT.

J is TRBJ1-1 and V is TRBV4-1, with D unresolved. V was pared by 0 bases and J by 3 bases, with 8 bases between. Germline V gives CDR1 MGHRA, CDR2 YSYEKL. There are 14 residues in the CDR3. DNA of the CDR3: TGCGCCAGCAGCCAAGATGGGAGACACACTGAAGCTTTCTTT. It encodes CASSQDGRHTEAFF.